This T cell receptor beta chain was found in a study of Ad26.COV2.S vaccination and SARS-CoV-2 variants (TCRdb year 2021). Concerning the study at large: Donors in the vaccine arm were drawn from COV1001, a multicentre, randomized, double-blind, placebo-controlled phase I-IIa trial testing Ad26.COV2.S in healthy adults. Ad26.COV2.S was administered intramuscularly at 5 x 10^10 or 1 x 10^11 viral particles, either as a single shot or as two shots given 56 days apart. Participants in the trial were split at random into five groups of five each, receiving low-dose or high-dose Ad26.COV2.S once or twice, or else placebo on both occasions. Blinding of investigators to trial group allocation was maintained during experiments and outcome assessment. The specificity and breadth of SARS-CoV-2-reactive T cell receptors after Ad26.COV2.S vaccination were assessed by TCRbeta repertoire sequencing. The TCR-sequenced set comprised about 32 samples: about 19 Ad26.COV2.S vaccine recipients, 5 placebo recipients and 8 SARS-CoV-2 convalescent individuals. The paper's findings and limits, for the study overall: After vaccination, spike-specific CD8+ and CD4+ T cell responses were reported to show substantial breadth. The authors noted that the TCR breadth and depth analyses may have underestimated total T cell responses. Vaccine and placebo recipients had comparable non-spike TCR breadth, which fits with the vaccine containing only spike. Comparing responses between vaccine doses or regimens was not something the study was powered to do. Ad26.COV2.S recipients had higher spike-specific TCR breadth than placebo recipients (P = 0.0014).

CDR1 GTSNPN and CDR2 SVGIG were looked up in the germline V gene (reference sequence). There are 13 amino acids in the CDR3, from cysteine to phenylalanine inclusive. Only the CDR3 region is kept as DNA, spanning 39 bases read in frame from base 1. Clipping removes 4 bases from V and 6 bases from J, with 9 as the unmatched junction base count. This clone was seen once. Its antigen target is currently unknown. No clone much larger than this one lies a single base away; base qualities are absent. The immunoSEQ Assay was used to sequence TCRbeta CDR3 regions. After extraction, genomic DNA underwent amplification by bias-controlled multiplex PCR, followed by high-throughput sequencing. From the authors' description of their analysis: Collapsing and filtering of sequences were performed to quantify the absolute abundance of each unique TCRbeta CDR3 region. T cell fraction was estimated by normalizing TCRbeta template counts to usable DNA, which was measured by amplifying reference genes present in all nucleated cells. Repertoire TCRs were annotated as SARS-CoV-2-specific when V gene, CDR3 amino acid sequence and J gene were exactly matched to a known reactive TCR set. The reference SARS-CoV-2 TCR set was obtained from MIRA and was filtered for enrichment in COVID-19-positive ImmuneCODE repertoires, whereby public or cross-reactive TCRs were removed. Using the MIRA antigens, annotated TCRs were further analysed by specific ORF or by position within an ORF. Breadth was defined as the number of annotated unique rearrangements divided by the total number of unique productive rearrangements, and depth was defined as the summed frequency of the annotated unique rearrangements. TCR breadth was compared between groups using two-sided Wilcoxon rank-sum tests. TCRdb carries this immuneACCESS record with in-frame sequences only. Its versions omit some clonotypes, under half of them owing to an unresolved V gene in the studies checked, with the rest unexplained. V, J and clone size are taken as reported in that table, and D and trimming were inferred from the DNA itself. The sample table lists over 300,000 clones, roughly four fifths of them with a count of one. Just under 7.5% of the sample comes from the top ten.

Read against the paper, the sample's treatment or condition label means: some 20 received Ad26.COV2.S at low or high dose, single or two shots; roughly 5 received placebo; per-sample allocation not given. For vaccine and placebo recipients, repertoires were sequenced using samples collected on day 63 after the first injection. In Cohort 1b, 20 to 25 adults aged 18-55 years were enrolled at a single site in Boston, USA, between 29 July and 7 August 2020. As a vaccine, Ad26.COV2.S was a replication-incompetent adenovirus type 26 vector that expressed a prefusion-stabilized SARS-CoV-2 spike protein derived from the original Wuhan strain.

The clonotype originates from a person between 18 and 60 years old who received the Ad26.COV2.S COVID-19 vaccine or a placebo. The receptor chain draws on TRBV30 and TRBJ2-7; 7 central nucleotides agree with TRBD1. The sequencing here drew on peripheral blood, taken in a trial of Ad26.COV2.S vaccine versus placebo. The sequenced DNA: TGTGCCTGGAATGACAGGGCCCCTGGCGAGCAGTACTTC. Its protein product is CAWNDRAPGEQYF.